This TCR beta chain emerged from a study of OX40 agonist ivuxolimab in advanced cancers. Background on the study: Patients received intravenous ivuxolimab every 2 weeks at 0.01 to 10 mg/kg. Eligibility rules accepted prior anti-PD-1, anti-PD-L1 or anti-CTLA-4 therapy, and around 40% had some.

For this clone: The antigen is not known.

The V gene's germline CDR1 is LNHDA and CDR2 SQIVND (reference sequence). There are 14 residues in the CDR3. Study outcomes and limitations: The study found that CD8+ T cells averaged more expanded clones than CD4+.

The assay was immunoSEQ multiplex PCR, and TCRdb's table has in-frame clones only and misses some. The table lists about 130,000 clones, 85% to 95% of them singletons. This specimen was CD4+ or CD8+ T cells sorted from blood, taken in a trial of the OX40 agonist ivuxolimab. The chain links TRBV19 to TRBJ2-1, with D possibly TRBD1 on 6 matching bases. This receptor was obtained from an adult with an advanced solid tumor such as melanoma, head and neck, liver or kidney cancer. CDR3 bases: TGTGCAACCCAGGGGCGGAGCTCCTACAATGAGCAGTTCTTC. Translating gives CATQGRSSYNEQFF.